A selection of T cell receptor beta chains follows, all from one sample in a study of blood T cell repertoires in COVID-19. Sequencing used immunoSEQ multiplex PCR; TCRdb keeps in-frame clones, though not all of them. The sample lists roughly 100,000 clones; around 87% were seen once. The sequenced sample consisted of peripheral blood. All receptors derive from a man over 45 with active or convalescent COVID-19. CDR3s include the opening cysteine and the closing phenylalanine or tryptophan. The order of the fields is V gene, D gene, clone size, J gene, CDR3 length, CDR3 protein, CDR3 DNA. The D gene is left open where the match is weak. Only some rows state a clone size, as once, few, many or a class for expanded clones.

V: TRBV29-1
D: NA
size: NA
J: TRBJ2-2
length: 13
CDR3: CSGRGTNTGELFF
DNA: TGCAGCGGAAGGGGTACAAACACCGGGGAGCTGTTTTTT

V: TRBV28
D: NA
size: NA
J: TRBJ1-2
length: 11
CDR3: CASISNYGYTF
DNA: TGTGCCAGCATCAGTAACTATGGCTACACCTTC

V: TRBV6-2/TRBV6-3
D: NA
size: NA
J: TRBJ2-7
length: 17
CDR3: CASSYSIRGAVKYEQYF
DNA: TGTGCCAGCAGTTACTCGATCCGGGGGGCTGTTAAGTACGAGCAGTACTTC

V: TRBV18
D: TRBD1
size: NA
J: TRBJ1-6
length: 14
CDR3: CASSLGTGASPLHF
DNA: TGTGCCAGCTCACTGGGGACAGGGGCATCACCCCTCCACTTT

V: TRBV4-1
D: NA
size: NA
J: TRBJ2-7
length: 14
CDR3: CASSQDPGSYEQYF
DNA: TGCGCCAGCAGCCAAGATCCGGGTTCCTACGAGCAGTACTTC

V: TRBV7-2
D: NA
size: few
J: TRBJ1-1
length: 13
CDR3: CASSLIQNTEAFF
DNA: TGTGCCAGCAGCTTAATCCAGAACACTGAAGCTTTCTTT

V: TRBV7-2
D: TRBD2
size: once
J: TRBJ2-2
length: 16
CDR3: CASSLGLAGHTGELFF
DNA: TGTGCCAGCAGCTTGGGACTAGCGGGGCACACCGGGGAGCTGTTTTTT

V: TRBV6-6
D: TRBD2
size: NA
J: TRBJ2-2
length: 14
CDR3: CASRAGQNTGELFF
DNA: TGTGCCAGCAGAGCGGGGCAGAACACCGGGGAGCTGTTTTTT

V: TRBV30
D: NA
size: NA
J: TRBJ2-5
length: 12
CDR3: CAWSEMRETQYF
DNA: TGTGCCTGGAGTGAAATGAGGGAGACCCAGTACTTC

V: TRBV15
D: NA
size: NA
J: TRBJ1-2
length: 15
CDR3: CATSRERGQSYGYTF
DNA: TGTGCCACCAGCAGAGAACGTGGACAGAGCTATGGCTACACCTTC

V: TRBV19
D: NA
size: NA
J: TRBJ1-5
length: 15
CDR3: CASSSPGASNQPQHF
DNA: TGTGCCAGTAGTAGCCCTGGGGCTAGCAATCAGCCCCAGCATTTT

V: TRBV7-2
D: NA
size: NA
J: TRBJ1-2
length: 14
CDR3: CASSLGPGYYGYTF
DNA: TGTGCCAGCAGCTTAGGGCCGGGGTACTATGGCTACACCTTC

V: TRBV4-2
D: TRBD1
size: NA
J: TRBJ1-5
length: 16
CDR3: CASSQDRTGWDQPQHF
DNA: TGTGCCAGCAGCCAAGATAGGACAGGGTGGGATCAGCCCCAGCATTTT

V: TRBV4-1
D: TRBD1
size: NA
J: TRBJ1-1
length: 15
CDR3: CASSQDEGATTEAFF
DNA: TGCGCCAGCAGCCAAGATGAGGGGGCGACGACTGAAGCTTTCTTT

V: TRBV24-1
D: TRBD1
size: NA
J: TRBJ2-1
length: 12
CDR3: CATSDSGGEQFF
DNA: TGTGCCACCAGTGATTCAGGGGGCGAGCAGTTCTTC

V: TRBV3-1/TRBV3-2
D: TRBD2
size: NA
J: TRBJ2-5
length: 15
CDR3: CASSLTSGEWETQYF
DNA: TGTGCCAGCAGCCTAACTAGCGGGGAATGGGAGACCCAGTACTTC

V: TRBV14
D: NA
size: NA
J: TRBJ1-1
length: 14
CDR3: CASSQDQGGTEAFF
DNA: TGTGCCAGCAGCCAAGATCAAGGGGGCACTGAAGCTTTCTTT

V: TRBV28
D: TRBD1
size: NA
J: TRBJ1-2
length: 13
CDR3: CASSSGQVYGYTF
DNA: TGTGCCAGCAGTTCGGGACAGGTCTATGGCTACACCTTC

V: TRBV27
D: NA
size: NA
J: TRBJ1-1
length: 14
CDR3: CASRPSPGNTEAFF
DNA: TGTGCCAGCAGGCCAAGTCCAGGGAACACTGAAGCTTTCTTT

V: TRBV11-2
D: TRBD2
size: NA
J: TRBJ2-7
length: 15
CDR3: CASSLDGRGFDEQYF
DNA: TGTGCCAGCAGCTTAGACGGGAGGGGGTTCGACGAGCAGTACTTC

V: TRBV7-6
D: NA
size: NA
J: TRBJ1-6
length: 14
CDR3: CASSFLRYNSPLHF
DNA: TGTGCCAGCAGCTTTCTCAGGTATAATTCACCCCTCCACTTT

V: TRBV15
D: TRBD1
size: NA
J: TRBJ2-7
length: 16
CDR3: CATSRVTTGNPYEQYF
DNA: TGTGCCACCAGCAGAGTCACGACAGGGAATCCCTACGAGCAGTACTTC

V: TRBV6-2/TRBV6-3
D: NA
size: NA
J: TRBJ2-3
length: 16
CDR3: CASSYNPGIGTDTQYF
DNA: TGTGCCAGCAGTTACAATCCGGGAATCGGCACAGATACGCAGTATTTT

V: TRBV5-1
D: NA
size: NA
J: TRBJ1-4
length: 15
CDR3: CASKTGRATNEKLFF
DNA: TGCGCCAGCAAAACAGGGCGGGCAACTAATGAAAAACTGTTTTTT

V: TRBV28
D: NA
size: once
J: TRBJ1-6
length: 16
CDR3: CASSLSLISPRSPLHF
DNA: TGTGCCAGCAGTTTATCCCTTATTTCCCCGCGGTCACCCCTCCACTTT

V: TRBV7-8
D: NA
size: NA
J: TRBJ1-5
length: 14
CDR3: CASSFIREDQPQHF
DNA: TGTGCCAGCAGCTTCATCAGGGAGGACCAGCCCCAGCATTTT

V: TRBV6-4
D: NA
size: NA
J: TRBJ1-1
length: 13
CDR3: CAIPGHPNTEAFF
DNA: TGTGCCATTCCGGGACACCCAAACACTGAAGCTTTCTTT

V: TRBV27
D: TRBD1
size: few
J: TRBJ2-5
length: 16
CDR3: CASSFIIGGALETQYF
DNA: TGTGCCAGCAGTTTCATTATAGGGGGCGCGTTGGAGACCCAGTACTTC

V: TRBV19
D: TRBD1
size: NA
J: TRBJ1-1
length: 13
CDR3: CASSTGQASEAFF
DNA: TGTGCCAGTAGTACCGGACAGGCAAGTGAAGCTTTCTTT

V: TRBV5-6
D: NA
size: NA
J: TRBJ1-1
length: 14
CDR3: CASSWGQAGAEAFF
DNA: TGTGCCAGCAGCTGGGGGCAAGCCGGGGCTGAAGCTTTCTTT

V: TRBV19
D: NA
size: NA
J: TRBJ1-5
length: 14
CDR3: CASSPGTLNQPQHF
DNA: TGTGCCAGTAGTCCCGGGACACTTAATCAGCCCCAGCATTTT

V: TRBV30
D: TRBD1
size: NA
J: TRBJ1-3
length: 13
CDR3: CAWGTGGGNTIYF
DNA: TGTGCCTGGGGGACAGGAGGTGGAAACACCATATATTTT

V: TRBV5-1
D: NA
size: NA
J: TRBJ1-3
length: 17
CDR3: CASSLAGQGYSGNTIYF
DNA: TGCGCCAGCAGCTTGGCGGGACAAGGGTACTCTGGAAACACCATATATTTT

V: TRBV4-1
D: TRBD1
size: NA
J: TRBJ1-5
length: 17
CDR3: CASSRGQGGYSNQPQHF
DNA: TGCGCCAGCAGCCGAGGACAGGGAGGCTATAGCAATCAGCCCCAGCATTTT

V: TRBV3-1/TRBV3-2
D: NA
size: NA
J: TRBJ1-1
length: 15
CDR3: CASSHNRVRATEAFF
DNA: TGTGCCAGCAGCCATAACAGGGTGAGGGCCACTGAAGCTTTCTTT

V: TRBV30
D: NA
size: NA
J: TRBJ1-4
length: 15
CDR3: CAWSITGSTNEKLFF
DNA: TGTGCCTGGAGTATTACGGGTTCAACTAATGAAAAACTGTTTTTT

V: TRBV5-1
D: TRBD1
size: NA
J: TRBJ2-3
length: 15
CDR3: CASSKQGHGTDTQYF
DNA: TGCGCCAGCAGCAAACAGGGGCACGGCACAGATACGCAGTATTTT

V: TRBV9
D: NA
size: few
J: TRBJ2-3
length: 14
CDR3: CASSVGPTTDTQYF
DNA: TGTGCCAGCAGCGTAGGGCCCACCACAGATACGCAGTATTTT

V: TRBV5-1
D: TRBD2
size: NA
J: TRBJ2-1
length: 15
CDR3: CASLQGGGIYNEQFF
DNA: TGCGCCAGCCTCCAGGGCGGGGGGATTTACAATGAGCAGTTCTTC

V: TRBV5-1
D: TRBD1
size: NA
J: TRBJ1-1
length: 13
CDR3: CASSFSGGSEAFF
DNA: TGCGCCAGCAGCTTCTCAGGGGGGTCTGAAGCTTTCTTT

V: TRBV28
D: TRBD1
size: NA
J: TRBJ1-4
length: 15
CDR3: CASSAGTGRGEKLFF
DNA: TGTGCCAGCAGTGCCGGGACAGGGCGGGGTGAAAAACTGTTTTTT

V: TRBV10-1
D: NA
size: NA
J: TRBJ2-3
length: 15
CDR3: CASSGTEGAADTQYF
DNA: TGCGCCAGCAGTGGGACAGAAGGGGCGGCAGATACGCAGTATTTT

V: TRBV19
D: NA
size: NA
J: TRBJ1-6
length: 14
CDR3: CASSIVQGNSPLHF
DNA: TGTGCCAGTAGTATAGTCCAGGGGAATTCACCCCTCCACTTT

V: TRBV5-4
D: TRBD1
size: NA
J: TRBJ2-5
length: 17
CDR3: CASSLPGTGGEGETQYF
DNA: TGTGCCAGCAGCTTGCCCGGGACAGGGGGCGAGGGAGAGACCCAGTACTTC

V: TRBV7-2
D: TRBD2
size: NA
J: TRBJ2-2
length: 14
CDR3: CASSLRAGTGELFF
DNA: TGTGCCAGCAGCTTGAGAGCGGGAACCGGGGAGCTGTTTTTT

V: TRBV6-5
D: NA
size: NA
J: TRBJ1-1
length: 13
CDR3: CASRKDISTEAFF
DNA: TGTGCCAGCAGGAAGGACATCAGCACTGAAGCTTTCTTT

V: TRBV5-1
D: TRBD1
size: NA
J: TRBJ2-1
length: 15
CDR3: CASSLMGQGNNEQFF
DNA: TGCGCCAGCAGCCTAATGGGACAGGGAAACAATGAGCAGTTCTTC

V: TRBV19
D: TRBD1
size: NA
J: TRBJ1-5
length: 14
CDR3: CASRGGTGDQPQHF
DNA: TGTGCCAGTAGAGGCGGGACAGGGGATCAGCCCCAGCATTTT

V: TRBV4-1
D: NA
size: NA
J: TRBJ2-1
length: 13
CDR3: CASSQDVYNEQFF
DNA: TGCGCCAGCAGCCAAGACGTCTACAATGAGCAGTTCTTC

V: TRBV27
D: TRBD2
size: few
J: TRBJ2-1
length: 15
CDR3: CASIKIAGFYNEQFF
DNA: TGTGCCAGCATCAAAATAGCGGGTTTTTACAATGAGCAGTTCTTC

V: TRBV6-4
D: TRBD1
size: NA
J: TRBJ2-1
length: 13
CDR3: CASKGTGYNEQFF
DNA: TGTGCCAGCAAAGGGACAGGGTACAATGAGCAGTTCTTC

V: TRBV9
D: NA
size: NA
J: TRBJ2-4
length: 14
CDR3: CASSVGGGVNIQYF
DNA: TGTGCCAGCAGCGTCGGGGGTGGGGTTAACATTCAGTACTTC